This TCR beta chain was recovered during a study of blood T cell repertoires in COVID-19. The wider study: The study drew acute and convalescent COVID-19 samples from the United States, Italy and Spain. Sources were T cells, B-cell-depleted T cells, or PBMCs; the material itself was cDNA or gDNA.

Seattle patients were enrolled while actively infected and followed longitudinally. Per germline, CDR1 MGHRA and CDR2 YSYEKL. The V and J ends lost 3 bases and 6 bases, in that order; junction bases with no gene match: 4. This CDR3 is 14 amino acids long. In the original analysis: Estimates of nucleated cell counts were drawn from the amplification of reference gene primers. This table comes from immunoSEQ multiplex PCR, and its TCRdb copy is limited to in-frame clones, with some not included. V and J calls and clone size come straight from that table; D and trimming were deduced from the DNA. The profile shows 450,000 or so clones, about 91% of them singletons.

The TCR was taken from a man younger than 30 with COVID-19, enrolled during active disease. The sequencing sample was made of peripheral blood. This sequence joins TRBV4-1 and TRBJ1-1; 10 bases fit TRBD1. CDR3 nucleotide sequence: TGCGCCAGCAGCCAGACAGGGGGCGGTTCTGAAGCTTTCTTT. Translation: CASSQTGGGSEAFF.